These 14 T cell receptor beta chains originate from one sample sequenced in a study of T cell repertoires in cytomegalovirus infection. Using its own MiXCR run on the reads, TCRdb lists one record per CDR3 protein. The profile shows roughly 500,000 distinct CDR3 sequences, around 10% of them singletons. Sequenced: PBMCs. The origin of the receptors is a human donor in good health (CMV status not recorded). Some clones in this sample may be carry-over from other donors' samples.

The table lists this clonotype with a few counts. The chain combines TRBV24-1 with TRBJ2-3; 8 positions match TRBD1. Germline V gives CDR1 KGHDR, CDR2 SFDVKD. The J segment lost 6 bases and the V segment lost 3 bases, leaving 7 bases of the junction unmatched. The CDR3 runs 15 residues. The CDR3 DNA is TGTGCCACCAGTGATCCCAGGACAGGGTCGGATACGCAGTATTTT. Residues: CATSDPRTGSDTQYF.

This clonotype appeared many times. This chain joins TRBV28 and TRBJ2-7; 8 nucleotides align to TRBD1. The CDR3 loop spans 14 amino acids. In germline, CDR1 is MDHEN, CDR2 SYDVKM. J was trimmed by 4 bases and V by 8 bases; bases with no gene match: 10. For the CDR3, the DNA is TGTGCCAGCCTCTCCGGGACAGGCGCTTACGAGCAGTACTTC. Amino acid sequence: CASLSGTGAYEQYF.

The rearrangement links TRBV7-9 to TRBJ1-1; D gene unclear. V was shortened by 5 bases and J by 5 bases, with 9 bases between the two germline ends. Per the germline V gene, CDR1 is SEHNR and CDR2 is FQNEAQ (reference sequence). This CDR3 spans 12 amino acids. The chain's CDR3 is CASSMGETEAFF. CDR3 nucleotides: TGTGCCAGCAGCATGGGAGAAACTGAAGCTTTCTTT.

This clonotype was found a few times. V gene TRBV7-3 combines with J gene TRBJ1-1; a weak D match, TRBD1 (5 bases). Trimming left V 5 bases short and J 0 bases short, with 13 bases between. CDR1 is SGHTA and CDR2 is FQGTGA in the germline V gene. The CDR3 spans 15 residues. In DNA form, the CDR3 reads TGTGCCAGCAGCCCGGACGGGGCTATGAACACTGAAGCTTTCTTT. It translates to CASSPDGAMNTEAFF. Full variable domain (remainder filled in from reference TRBV7-3 and TRBJ1-1): GAGVSQTPSNKVTEKGKYVELRCDPISGHTALYWYRQSLGQGPEFLIYFQGTGAADDSGLPNDRFFAVRPEGSVSTLKIQRTERGDSAVYLCASSPDGAMNTEAFFGQGTRLTVV.

In its sample, this clonotype was seen many times. The chain links TRBV6-1 to TRBJ2-3; tentatively, D is TRBD2 (5 bases). The CDR3 consists of 17 residues. CDR1 and CDR2 (germline): MNHNS, SASEGT. The V and J ends lost 2 bases and 2 bases respectively, with 17 bases between them. CDR3 sequence reads: CASSEYPPGRATDTQYF. The CDR3 DNA sequence: TGTGCCAGCAGTGAATACCCCCCGGGGAGAGCCACAGATACGCAGTATTTT.

V gene TRBV20-1 combines with J gene TRBJ2-3, with 8 bases identical to TRBD2. Per germline, CDR1 DFQATT and CDR2 SNEGSKA (reference sequence). The V segment lost 1 base and the J segment 1 base; nucleotides outside the gene matches: 4. The CDR3 runs 15 residues. CDR3 amino acids: CSARAGGPGTDTQYF. CDR3 in DNA: TGCAGTGCTAGAGCGGGGGGGCCTGGCACAGATACGCAGTATTTT.

V is TRBV14 and J is TRBJ1-3, with D possibly being TRBD1 (5 bases). The ends were cut back, 1 base at V and 0 bases at J, with 7 bases in the middle. Germline V CDR1 and CDR2: SGHDN, FVKESK. The CDR3 runs to 15 residues. The CDR3 sequence is CASSQGGHSGNTIYF. CDR3 sequence (DNA): TGTGCCAGCAGCCAAGGGGGCCACTCTGGAAACACCATATATTTT.

This clonotype came up many times. The chain couples TRBV12-3 or TRBV12-4 to TRBJ1-1; possible D gene TRBD1, 5 bases. The V and J ends lost 0 bases and 2 bases respectively, with 19 bases between them. CDR3 size: 18 residues. The CDR3 DNA reads TGTGCCAGCAGTTTAGCGCTTTGGGGGGTTGAGGAAAACACTGAAGCTTTCTTT. Translated, it gives CASSLALWGVEENTEAFF.

Details on this clonotype: Possible read error: a much larger clone is one base away. The rearrangement uses TRBV7-7 and TRBJ2-1; 7 nucleotides match TRBD2. This CDR3 contains 17 residues. Germline loops: CDR1 SSHAT, CDR2 FNYEAQ (reference sequence). The CDR3 DNA follows: TGTGCCAGCAGCCAACATACGTCCAGCCGGGGGGTGAATGAGCAGTCCTTC. Its protein is CASSQHTSSRGVNEQSF.

This clonotype was seen ten or more times. The J gene is TRBJ2-1, the V gene TRBV7-2; TRBD1 aligns across 9 bases. The CDR3 covers 13 residues. The V gene end was trimmed by 5 bases and the J gene end by 9 bases; junction bases not matched to a gene: 5. Germline V gene lookup returns CDR1 SGHTA and CDR2 FQGNSA. As DNA, the CDR3 is TGTGCCAGCAGCGGGGACAGGGAGGCTGAGCAGTTCTTC. It is translated as CASSGDREAEQFF.

In this sample, this clonotype turned up a few times. The chain joins TRBV6-6 to TRBJ1-5; 11 nucleotides align to TRBD1. Germline assignment: CDR1 MNHNY and CDR2 SVGAGI (reference sequence). V gave up 7 bases and J gave up 11 bases; unmatched junction bases: 16. CDR3 size: 16 residues. CDR3 loop: CASTDGGQGVRGAQHF. The CDR3, as DNA: TGTGCCAGCACCGATGGGGGACAGGGGGTCCGAGGGGCCCAGCATTTT.

There are many counts of this clonotype. This chain joins TRBV5-5 and TRBJ1-5; D call uncertain. V was clipped by 4 bases and J by 0 bases, with 14 bases between them. The CDR3 has 16 amino acids. Germline values: CDR1 SGHKS, CDR2 YYEKEE (reference sequence). This CDR3 reads CASSPGKYVSNQPQHF. The CDR3 coding sequence is TGTGCCAGCAGCCCCGGAAAGTACGTTAGCAATCAGCCCCAGCATTTT.

In this sample, this clonotype turned up many times. This sequence joins TRBV11-2 and TRBJ1-3, with unresolved D. CDR1 and CDR2 (germline): SGHAT, FQNNGV. This CDR3 is 13 amino acids long. V was clipped by 1 base and J by 10 bases, with 11 bases between them. The CDR3 spells CASSLAHFETIYF. The CDR3, as DNA: TGTGCCAGCAGCTTAGCCCACTTCGAGACCATATATTTT.

This clonotype was seen more than once but under ten times. The chain employs TRBV12-3 or TRBV12-4 and TRBJ2-1; 8 bases agree with TRBD2. This CDR3 comprises 16 residues. J gave up 8 bases and V 4 bases, and 13 bases lay outside the gene matches. The CDR3 protein is CASSSRGSGINYEQFF. Here the CDR3 DNA reads TGTGCCAGCAGTTCCCGCGGTAGCGGGATCAATTATGAGCAGTTCTTC.